The source of this T cell receptor (beta chain) is a study of blood T cell repertoires in COVID-19 (dated by TCRdb to 2019 to 2021). General notes on the study: Collaborator samples came from the United States, Italy and Spain and covered acute and convalescent phases of COVID-19. The prospective study material was composed of cDNA or gDNA derived from T cells, B-cell-depleted T cells, or PBMCs. Subjects who had been exposed to COVID-19, were actively infected with it, or had recovered from it provided the deeply sampled blood TCRbeta repertoires that made up the dataset. The repertoires were released in a freely available public database meant as a resource for research on the immune response to SARS-CoV-2. The samples were drawn from two sources: the first 160 participants of the ongoing ImmuneRACE study, and 1,254 subjects contributed by 6 global collaborators. Nearly every sample came with metadata listing a de-identified subject ID, COVID-19 status, age in years and sex. Where available, HLA class I and class II types were taken from metadata supplied by the sample provider and were not determined by assay-based typing. Paper-wide results and their limitations: The amount of clinical and demographic metadata varied by source and participant and was provided uncurated.

TCRbeta CDR3 regions were amplified from genomic DNA by means of the immunoSEQ Assay, a bias-controlled multiplex PCR. In the original analysis: Within the assay, amplification of reference gene primers was used to estimate how many nucleated cells each sample contained. To quantify the absolute abundance of each unique TCRbeta CDR3 rearrangement, sequence reads were collapsed and filtered. For each sample, productive Simpson clonality was calculated as the square root of Simpson's diversity index over productive rearrangements. TCRdb carries this immuneACCESS record with in-frame sequences only. Its versions omit some clonotypes, under half of them owing to an unresolved V gene in the studies checked, with the rest unexplained. The DNA was the basis for D and trimming; V, J and clone size are from that table. For this sample the table gives about 73,000 clones, of which 75% to 85% were detected only once. Of the sample, roughly 22% falls within the top ten clones.

Collaborating institutions collected whole blood in K2EDTA tubes following their own protocols. For TCRbeta analysis, collaborators shipped samples in one of three forms: frozen whole blood, isolated PBMCs, or DNA extracted from either of those sample types. From cysteine to phenylalanine, the CDR3 is 15 amino acids long. Solely the CDR3 DNA is kept, with 45 bases framed from the first base. Based on the germline V gene (reference sequence), the CDR1 and CDR2 sequences are WNHNN and SYGVQD. Trimming takes 6 bases off V and 8 bases off J; junction bases not matched to a gene: 7. This clone came up many times. Its antigen remains unidentified. Base-call qualities are not available, and no considerably larger clone is one nucleotide away.

Specimen: peripheral blood. The V and J segments used are TRBV10-1 and TRBJ2-1; the central 13 bases match TRBD2. This clonotype originated in a woman in her 70s with acute or convalescent COVID-19. The CDR3 sequence is CASRSGTSGTDEQFF. The nucleotides are TGCGCCAGCAGATCCGGGACTAGCGGGACCGATGAGCAGTTCTTC.